This T cell receptor beta chain stems from a study of shared clonotypes between healthy human individuals (TCRdb year 2020). Study-wide context: The cohort comprised a couple of women and three men aged 18 to 49 years. Blood TCR repertoires of roughly five healthy adults were deeply sequenced to estimate repertoire size and the extent of clonotype sharing between individuals. For each donor, CD4 naive and CD4 memory were each given three plates, CD8 naive was given two plates, and CD8 memory was given one plate. To increase sequencing depth and limit assay-specific biases, different laboratories used diverse techniques to prepare libraries and sequence TCR repertoires. Each donor's leukapheresis produced roughly between about 0.85 and 10 billion PBMCs.

What the authors observed across the whole study: Estimated clonotype richness was generally larger for naive than for memory subsets. Rarefaction of sorted-subset datasets indicated incomplete sequencing despite the large sequencing depth. Compared with non-shared clonotypes, the clonotypes found in all four sorted-subset donors had higher generation probabilities. Sampling was restricted to blood, and TCR repertoires in tissues likely differ from the TCR repertoires found in blood. Because the study included a small number of donors, the genetic and exposure-history diversity represented was limited. When several donors were compared, the shared fraction of clonotypes was about 5.4% for naive CD4, around 3.5% for naive CD8, 2% to 2.5% for memory CD4, and 0.4% for memory CD8. Pairwise subsampling indicated that sequencing depth was expected to affect the degree of clonotype sharing among donors.

CD8 naive samples consisted of CD45RO-negative cells that were positively selected for CCR7, yielding a CD45RA+CCR7+ population without TemRA cells. Donors were healthy HIV-negative adults with no recently reported acute infections or vaccinations. Every donor was a Caucasian adult residing in Nashville, Tennessee, USA. Blood was collected by leukapheresis, and PBMCs were isolated by Ficoll-Histopaque density gradient centrifugation and then cryopreserved in liquid nitrogen vapor phase. Analytical flow cytometry was used to check the purity and quantity of every magnetically sorted T cell population. Genomic DNA was isolated from each sorted fraction and quantified by UV absorbance on a Nanodrop 2000c. This clone was recorded only once. What this receptor recognizes is not known. Base-call qualities are not available, and no considerably larger clone is one nucleotide away. Using the deep immunoSEQ assay, multiplex PCR amplified TCR CDR3 regions from genomic DNA. Genomic DNA extracted from each cell subset was distributed evenly over all wells of several immunoSEQ 96-well plates, and each plate served as one replicate. For sorted subsets, about 220 ng of genomic DNA, equivalent to about 30,000 T cell genomes, went into each replicate PCR. Purified libraries were quantified with a Qubit 3.0 fluorometer, sized on a Bioanalyzer 2100, and re-quantified with the KAPA Library Quantification kit. Every immunoSEQ 96-well plate was sequenced on a separate single-read 150-cycle Illumina NextSeq 550 flow cell. The original methods were these. The immunoSEQ output contained only junctional sequences without quality scores, so filtering could not match that applied to full-length reads. Sequences were annotated with PyIR, a Python wrapper for IgBLAST v1.9, and V/J genes and CDR3 were assigned using IMGT germline references. Any read was removed if the V/J assignment was weak (E-value above 1e-6), the CDR3 was missing, or the read contained stop codons, out-of-frame junctions, or ambiguous translated residues. A V3J clonotype was defined by an identical inferred V gene, J gene, and CDR3 amino acid sequence. Percentage overlap between repertoires was computed as shared unique clonotypes divided by the size of the smaller repertoire. Richness of each repertoire was evaluated using RTK rarefaction, the Chao1 estimator, and Recon v2.1 estimates of unobserved clonotypes. Generation probabilities were computed with OLGA for all TCRbeta clonotypes obtained by the gDNA method from several donors. The table comes from immuneACCESS by way of TCRdb, which keeps in-frame sequences with V and J called. Part of the clones is missing from these tables; in studies checked, under half for an unresolved V gene and the rest for unknown reasons. From that table come the V and J calls and clone size; the DNA was used to work out D and trimming. The table for this sample lists about 2.2 million clones; roughly 91% of them were counted only once. The ten largest clones add up to roughly 1.8% of the sample.

V and J lose 3 bases and 7 bases, and a span of 13 bases separates them. Per the germline V gene, KGHSH is the CDR1 and LQKENI is the CDR2. The CDR3 starts with the cysteine, ends with the phenylalanine, and has 13 residues. Only the CDR3 portion is preserved as DNA: 39 bases, with reading frame beginning at the first base. The clonotype originates from a man aged 18 to 29 in good health. Some clones in this sample may be carry-over from other donors' samples. The rearrangement joined TRBV18 to TRBJ2-7, with the D segment identity uncertain. The sequencing sample was made of naive CD8+ T cells from PBMCs. The cell subset or site label corresponds to: CD45RA+CCR7+. The DNA is as follows: TGTGCCAGCTCACCGTCTCCGCTGGAAGAGCAGTACTTC. Its protein product is CASSPSPLEEQYF. Extended through the reference TRBV18 and TRBJ2-7 proteins, this CDR3 yields the full variable domain: NAGVMQNPRHLVRRRGQEARLRCSPMKGHSHVYWYRQLPEEGLKFMVYLQKENIIDESGMPKERFSAEFPKEGPSILRIQQVVRGDSAAYFCASSPSPLEEQYFGPGTRLTVT.